This T cell receptor (beta chain) was retrieved from a study of beta chain features in type 1 diabetes (dated by TCRdb to 2016 to 2018). Study-level background: Mean age, gender distribution, total cell number and subset yield were not different between patients and healthy donors. In the study, recently diagnosed type 1 diabetes patients and matched healthy donors were compared on the TCRB repertoires of their sorted circulating CD4+ T cell subsets. Naive and central memory subsets were obtained from all 30 or so donors, but regulatory and stem cell-like memory subsets were isolated from only 8 patients and roughly 8 healthy donors. A total of around 110,000,000 sorted cells were examined across all samples, and a strong correlation was observed between cell number per subset and RNA yield.

On the study overall, not on this receptor specifically: Because cDNA was sequenced instead of genomic DNA, activated cells with high expression could be over-represented, although the groups did not differ in activation or CD3 levels. Shorter templates might have been favored by PCR, but patient and control samples were amplified and corrected together, so both groups would have been affected equally by any skew. Because small numbers of individuals were included in the HLA sub-analyses, any influence of HLA type on TCRB rearrangement was left unresolved. At VDJ recombination sites, patients with type 1 diabetes made fewer insertions and deleted more nucleotides, a pattern implying thymic rearrangement abnormalities. Type 1 diabetes patients showed a moderate but significant shortening of TCRB CDR3 length in all four CD4+ subsets. The naive, central memory and regulatory TCRB repertoires appeared to resemble one another more closely among patients than among healthy donors.

Germline trimming: 5 bases from V, 7 bases from J; junction bases outside gene matches: 10. The CDR3 covers 15 residues, taking in both the cysteine and the phenylalanine. The entry retains the CDR3 DNA only, 45 bases that are in frame from base 1. The germline V gene specifies SGHAT as CDR1 and FQNNGV as CDR2. Each donor gave one peripheral blood draw, averaging about 120 mL, which was collected into heparinised tubes. A BD FACSAria II was used to sort naive, central memory, regulatory and stem cell-like memory CD4+ T cells with a panel that included CD45RO, CCR7, CD25, CD127, CD95 and CD27. A purity above 98% was achieved for all sorted populations. PBMCs were separated immediately by Lymphoprep density gradient centrifugation and were stained directly, without being cultured. So that batch effects would be minimized, each experiment stained and sorted samples in pairs, pairing one healthy donor with one patient.

The entire isolated RNA was reverse transcribed using the High Capacity cDNA Reverse Transcription Kit, and thus expressed TCRB transcripts were sequenced. Deep immunoSEQ sequencing was applied to naive, central memory and regulatory T cell samples, giving an average of about 3.4 million total reads per sample. Sorted cells were lysed in RLT buffer, and RNA was extracted using DNase-treated RNeasy Micro or Mini kits according to cell number. Each cell subset was processed separately to prevent cross-contamination, with patient and healthy donor samples processed together. TCRB sequences were amplified from cDNA with the immunoSEQ multiplex PCR, producing 87-bp fragments spanning the CDR3 region. Amplicons were sequenced on the Illumina HiSeq platform. Concerning the study's data processing: Synthetic template baselines were used to correct PCR bias computationally, reads within Hamming distance 2 were collapsed together, and singletons that could not be merged were discarded. Reads were aligned against IMGT so that V, D and J genes, CDR3 length and insertions or deletions at six rearrangement sites could be assigned. Within each subset, clonotype counts were normalized to the number of sorted cells before true diversity and Gini coefficients were calculated with the tcR R package. Repertoire sharing was quantified using the overlap coefficient calculated on TCRB nucleotide sequences. As a proxy for the pre-selection repertoire, out-of-frame TCRB sequences from naive cells were analyzed. This is the immuneACCESS table as TCRdb keeps it, with only in-frame sequences that have V and J called. A part of the clones is gone; compared with another copy, unresolved V genes explain less than half, and the rest is unexplained. V, J and clone size were drawn from that table, and D and trimming were deduced from the DNA. The table for this sample lists 620,000 or so clones; about a sixth of them were counted only once. Of the sample, 0.09% to 0.095% falls within the top ten clones.

This clone was seen only a few times. Its cognate antigen has yet to be identified. No much larger clone exists at a distance of one base, and base qualities are not known. This sequence was found in a man between 18 and 35 years old in good health. Input material: naive CD4+ T cells from blood. The cell subset or site label of this sample denotes: true naive CD4+ T cells. The receptor chain draws on TRBV11-2 and TRBJ2-7; 11 central bases correspond to TRBD2. The CDR3 loop reads CASSLRLAGTWEQYF. The bases are TGTGCCAGCAGCCTGCGACTAGCGGGGACTTGGGAGCAGTACTTC.